The clone carrying this T cell receptor (beta chain) was counted at least ten times. The sample originates from a study of human T cells and chemical hapten exposure. Germline CDR1 reads MNHEY; CDR2 reads SVGEGT. This CDR3 has 15 amino acids. J gave up 6 bases and V 6 bases, and 8 bases lay outside the gene matches. The time point here: pre-sensitization, week 0. Treatment denoted: therapeutic diphenylcyclopropenone sensitization with weekly scalp DPC. One entry per CDR3 protein results from TCRdb running MiXCR on the RACE reads. The sample has about 300,000 distinct CDR3 sequences; around 5.5% are singletons.

The source material was whole blood, sampled in connection with sensitization to the hapten diphenylcyclopropenone (DPC). The V call is TRBV6-2 or TRBV6-3, the J call TRBJ1-5, with 10 bases lining up with TRBD1. The receptor was isolated from a woman between 18 and 30 years old with alopecia areata. Some clones in this sample may be carry-over from other donors' samples. The CDR3 DNA is TGTGCCAGCAGCCCCGGGACAGGGGAGACTCAGCCCCAGCATTTT. Amino acid sequence: CASSPGTGETQPQHF.